The 31 T cell receptor beta chains in this list originate from one sample, sequenced in a study of regulatory and conventional T cells in RAG deficiency. The assay was immunoSEQ multiplex PCR, and TCRdb's table has in-frame clones only and misses some. The repertoire has 30,000 to 35,000 clones, about 75% of them found once; the top ten carry roughly 3.4%. Conventional CD4+ T cells were sorted from blood as CD25-low CD127-high cells. These data were also reused for a study on regulatory T cells. In that study: The primer mix had 52 TRBV and 13 TRBJ primers.

Sequencing used CD4+ effector T cells sorted from blood. Receptor source: a human donor in good health.

This clone was counted a few times. The genes are TRBV9 and TRBJ2-7; D is perhaps TRBD2 (5 bases). Germline V gene sequence: CDR1 SGDLS, CDR2 YYNGEE. The V end was cut by 2 bases, the J end by 3 bases, with 15 bases between. The CDR3 is 15 amino acids. The CDR3 here is CASSVGSLGNYEQYF. The CDR3 coding sequence is TGTGCCAGCAGCGTGGGGAGCCTAGGGAACTACGAGCAGTACTTC.

The gene calls are TRBV6-4 and TRBJ1-6; no firm D call. The germline V gene has CDR1 MRHNA and CDR2 SNTAGT. V dropped 2 bases and J dropped 6 bases, with 11 bases sitting between them. The CDR3 has 15 residues. The CDR3: CASSDRSGGNSPLHF. In nucleotides, the CDR3 is TGTGCCAGCAGTGACCGGTCGGGTGGTAATTCACCCCTCCACTTT.

This clone was detected once. This chain's CDR3 is CASSYDGSGGYTF. The CDR3 nucleotides are TGTGCCAGCAGTTATGATGGGTCCGGGGGCTACACCTTC. The V gene is TRBV6-5, the J gene TRBJ1-2; D gene uncertain. Germline CDR1 is MNHEY and CDR2 is SVGAGI. Trimming took off 3 bases at V and 8 bases at J, with 13 bases between the two ends. The CDR3 spans 13 residues.

The rearrangement uses TRBV19 and TRBJ1-5, with a possible D match to TRBD1 (5 bases). The CDR3 runs 15 residues. Germline values: CDR1 LNHDA, CDR2 SQIVND (reference sequence). V was trimmed by 8 bases and J by 0 bases, leaving 14 bases between them. CDR3 residues: CASGKTGNSNQPQHF. CDR3 bases: TGTGCCAGTGGAAAAACAGGCAATAGCAATCAGCCCCAGCATTTT.

This clone was picked up one time. The chain employs TRBV25-1 and TRBJ2-5; no definite D call. The V gene's germline CDR1 is MGHDK and CDR2 SYGVNS. Trimming took off 3 bases at V and 1 base at J, with 12 bases between the two ends. The CDR3 has 15 amino acids. The CDR3 loop is CASSDARLPQETQYF. Here the CDR3 DNA reads TGTGCCAGCAGTGATGCCAGGTTACCCCAAGAGACCCAGTACTTC.

This rearrangement joins TRBV15 to TRBJ2-5; perhaps TRBD2 as D (5 bases). The CDR3 is made up of 14 amino acids. Trimming left V 5 bases short and J 3 bases short, with 13 bases between. Germline V gene data show CDR1 as LNHNV and CDR2 as YYDKDF (reference sequence). CDR3 loop: CATSVGLREETQYF. CDR3 nucleotide sequence: TGTGCCACCAGCGTTGGACTCAGAGAAGAGACCCAGTACTTC. Based on the CDR3 plus reference TRBV15 and TRBJ2-5, the full variable domain is DAMVIQNPRYQVTQFGKPVTLSCSQTLNHNVMYWYQQKSSQAPKLLFHYYDKDFNNEADTPDNFQSRRPNTSFCFLDIRSPGLGDTAMYLCATSVGLREETQYFGPGTRLLVL.

J is TRBJ2-1 and V is TRBV5-1, with 9 bases lining up with TRBD1. The germline gives CDR1 SGHRS, CDR2 YFSETQ. The CDR3 totals 15 residues. Trimming took 2 bases from V and 6 from J; bases not matched to a gene: 6. CDR3 sequence reads: CASSLPGTGTNEQFF. The CDR3 DNA reads TGCGCCAGCAGCTTACCCGGGACAGGGACCAATGAGCAGTTCTTC.

The V and J genes are TRBV5-1 and TRBJ2-2; 12 nucleotides match TRBD2. The V gene's germline CDR1 is SGHRS and CDR2 YFSETQ. The trim removed 4 bases at V and 1 base at J, leaving 8 bases unmatched. CDR3 length: 18 residues. The CDR3 spells CASSGGGLAGQNTGELFF. CDR3 DNA sequence: TGCGCCAGCAGCGGCGGGGGACTAGCGGGCCAGAACACCGGGGAGCTGTTTTTT.

The chain has TRBV7-9 and TRBJ1-4; D might be TRBD1 (5 bases). This CDR3 is 16 amino acids long. Germline V gene sequence: CDR1 SEHNR, CDR2 FQNEAQ (reference sequence). The V end was cut by 5 bases, the J end by 4 bases, with 17 bases between. DNA of the CDR3: TGTGCCAGCAGCCCTGCAGGGCGCAGCAGTAATGAAAAACTGTTTTTT. Its translation: CASSPAGRSSNEKLFF.

This clone was picked up a small number of times. V is TRBV5-4 and J is TRBJ1-5, with 8 bases identical to TRBD1. Germline V CDR1 and CDR2: SGHNT, YYREEE (reference sequence). Trimming cost V 4 bases and J 7 bases; bases outside gene matches: 7. CDR3 size: 14 residues. DNA for the CDR3: TGTGCCAGCAGCCCGGACAGGGCGAGCCAGCCCCAGCATTTT. Encoded protein: CASSPDRASQPQHF.

On this clone itself: An end of the junction does not agree with germline; a read error may underlie this. The chain employs TRBV19 and TRBJ1-5; 9 bases are a match to TRBD1. This CDR3 has 16 residues. Germline CDR1 and CDR2: LNHDA and SQIVND (reference sequence). The CDR3 region is CATSMDRGLSNQPQHF. For the CDR3, the DNA is TGTGCCACTAGTATGGACAGGGGATTGAGCAATCAGCCCCAGCATTTT.

The V gene is TRBV14, the J gene TRBJ1-2, with D possibly matching TRBD1 (6 bases). The CDR3 loop spans 16 amino acids. V lost 2 bases, J lost 2 bases, and 15 bases lay in between. CDR1 SGHDN and CDR2 FVKESK come from the germline V gene. The CDR3 loop reads CASSQLYGGGNYGYTF. The CDR3 DNA follows: TGTGCCAGCAGCCAATTGTACGGGGGCGGAAACTATGGCTACACCTTC.

The J gene is TRBJ1-1, the V gene TRBV11-2; TRBD1 matches 8 bases. Trimming cost V 5 bases and J 1 base; bases outside gene matches: 6. Germline V CDR1 and CDR2: SGHAT, FQNNGV. The CDR3 has 15 residues. The CDR3 nucleotides are TGTGCCAGCAGCGGAGCCGGGACAGGGAACACTGAAGCTTTCTTT. Translation: CASSGAGTGNTEAFF.

The chain is built from TRBV18 and TRBJ2-7, with unresolved D. V was trimmed by 7 bases and J by 2 bases, leaving 15 bases between them. The CDR3 spans 14 residues. In germline, CDR1 is KGHSH, CDR2 LQKENI. CDR3 region: CASFYSPGTYEQYF. As DNA, the CDR3 is TGTGCCAGCTTTTACTCCCCTGGGACCTACGAGCAGTACTTC.

V usage is TRBV11-2 and J usage is TRBJ1-5; TRBD1 matches at 8 bases. The germline V gene has CDR1 SGHAT and CDR2 FQNNGV. The CDR3 totals 15 residues. J gave up 7 bases and V 5 bases, and 10 bases lay outside the gene matches. The CDR3 is CASSHSGQGGQPQHF. In nucleotides, the CDR3 is TGTGCCAGCAGCCACTCTGGACAGGGAGGCCAGCCCCAGCATTTT.

The genes are TRBV6-4 and TRBJ2-7, with TRBD1 matching over 7 bases. CDR1 and CDR2 from the germline V gene are MRHNA and SNTAGT. The CDR3 has 15 amino acids. V trimming: 6 bases; J trimming: 4 bases; junction bases outside the gene matches: 12. This chain's CDR3 is CASRRNPDRRYEQYF. In DNA, the CDR3 is TGTGCCAGCAGGAGGAACCCGGACAGGAGGTACGAGCAGTACTTC.

On this clone itself: The junction does not match germline at one end; this may be a read error. J is TRBJ1-2 and V is TRBV5-4; D is uncertain. Germline CDR1 SGHNT, CDR2 YYREEE (reference sequence). The CDR3 consists of 13 residues. CDR3 region: CASSLERVYGYTF. The CDR3 bases are TGTGCCAGCAGTTTGGAACGGGTCTATGGCTACACCTTC. The whole variable domain, remainder taken from reference TRBV5-4 and TRBJ1-2, is ETGVTQSPTHLIKTRGQQVTLRCSSQSGHNTVSWYQQALGQGPQFIFQYYREEENGRGNFPPRFSGLQFPNYSSELNVNALELDDSALYLCASSLERVYGYTFGSGTRLTVV.

This clone was found once. The chain is built from TRBV18 and TRBJ1-4; weak D call: TRBD1 (5 bases). V was clipped by 0 bases and J by 3 bases, with 14 bases between them. Germline CDR1 and CDR2: KGHSH and LQKENI. This CDR3 is 17 amino acids long. Written as DNA, the CDR3 is TGTGCCAGCTCACCACCATCCCTCGGGGCCGCTAATGAAAAACTGTTTTTT. This sequence encodes CASSPPSLGAANEKLFF.

The chain carries TRBV5-6 and TRBJ2-7, with D perhaps given as TRBD1 or TRBD2 (7 bases each). Deletions cut 6 bases from V and 4 bases from J, with 14 bases between. CDR3 length equals 13 residues. Germline loops: CDR1 SGHDT, CDR2 YYEEEE. CDR3 sequence: CASNRQGGYEQYF. CDR3 DNA sequence: TGTGCCAGCAACCGACAGGGAGGGTACGAGCAGTACTTC.

This sequence joins TRBV5-1 and TRBJ2-7; perhaps TRBD2 as D (6 bases). V dropped 4 bases and J dropped 0 bases, with 23 bases sitting between them. The CDR3 contains 18 residues. Germline V gene lookup returns CDR1 SGHRS and CDR2 YFSETQ. The CDR3 nucleotides read TGCGCCAGCAGCCCCGGGCGCTGGGGGACGACTAGCTCCTACGAGCAGTACTTC. This sequence encodes CASSPGRWGTTSSYEQYF. The whole variable domain, filled in from reference TRBV5-1 and TRBJ2-7, reads KAGVTQTPRYLIKTRGQQVTLSCSPISGHRSVSWYQQTPGQGLQFLFEYFSETQRNKGNFPGRFSGRQFSNSRSEMNVSTLELGDSALYLCASSPGRWGTTSSYEQYFGPGTRLTVT.

J is TRBJ2-3 and V is TRBV5-1; TRBD2 matches at 10 bases. The CDR3 loop spans 16 amino acids. V lost 1 base, J lost 4 bases, and 6 bases stayed unmatched. The V gene's germline CDR1 is SGHRS and CDR2 YFSETQ. The CDR3 loop is CASSLLSGGAADTQYF. For the CDR3, the DNA is TGCGCCAGCAGCTTGCTAAGCGGGGGGGCCGCAGATACGCAGTATTTT.

V is TRBV5-4 and J is TRBJ1-1, with D possibly being TRBD1 (6 bases). From germline, CDR1 is SGHNT and CDR2 YYREEE (reference sequence). The V gene lost 4 bases and the J gene lost 5 bases, with 21 bases spanning the gap. This CDR3 spans 16 amino acids. CDR3 protein: CASSPLGQGRGTEAFF. The CDR3 bases are TGTGCCAGCAGCCCCCTTGGGCAGGGGCGCGGAACTGAAGCTTTCTTT.

The rearrangement links TRBV13 to TRBJ2-7; 7 nucleotides align to TRBD2. CDR1 PRHDT and CDR2 FYEKMQ come from the germline V gene (reference sequence). The CDR3 length is 15 residues. J gave up 0 bases and V 3 bases, and 5 bases lay outside the gene matches. CDR3 sequence reads: CASSLGGISSYEQYF. CDR3 nucleotide sequence: TGTGCCAGCAGCTTGGGGGGGATTAGCTCCTACGAGCAGTACTTC.

This clone was observed a handful of times. J is TRBJ2-2 and V is TRBV6-5; perhaps TRBD2 as D (7 bases). V lost 0 bases and J 1 base, leaving 9 bases between the germline ends. This CDR3 is built from 16 residues. Germline V gives CDR1 MNHEY, CDR2 SVGAGI. CDR3 sequence (DNA): TGTGCCAGCAGTTACTCGCGGGGGCAGAACACCGGGGAGCTGTTTTTT. This codes for CASSYSRGQNTGELFF.

V and J are TRBV9 and TRBJ2-5; D may be TRBD1 (6 bases). Trimming took 4 bases from V and 4 from J, leaving 14 bases between them. Per the germline V gene, CDR1 is SGDLS and CDR2 is YYNGEE. This CDR3 contains 14 residues. CDR3 nucleotide sequence: TGTGCCAGCAGCCCAGACCTAGGGGGAGAGACCCAGTACTTC. This translates into CASSPDLGGETQYF.

The chain combines TRBV28 with TRBJ2-6; possibly TRBD2 for D (6 bases). Trimming removed 10 bases from V and 0 bases from J, with 16 bases in between. This CDR3 comprises 16 residues. In germline, CDR1 is MDHEN, CDR2 SYDVKM. CDR3 sequence reads: CATRGVTFSGANVLTF. The CDR3 DNA follows: TGTGCCACCCGCGGGGTTACCTTCTCTGGGGCCAACGTCCTGACTTTC.

This chain uses TRBV7-2 with TRBJ2-2; D is undetermined. The CDR3 totals 13 residues. Per the germline V gene, CDR1 is SGHTA and CDR2 is FQGNSA. V shed 5 bases and J shed 7 bases, with 11 bases lying between them. The CDR3 region is CASSHNVGGELFF. Here the CDR3 DNA reads TGTGCCAGCAGCCACAATGTAGGCGGGGAGCTGTTTTTT.

The V call is TRBV7-9, the J call TRBJ1-4; no clear D. Between the trimmed V and J ends, which lost 2 bases and 4 bases, there was a span of 2 bases. From germline, CDR1 is SEHNR and CDR2 FQNEAQ (reference sequence). The CDR3 spans 12 residues. DNA of the CDR3: TGTGCCAGCAGCTTAATTAATGAAAAACTGTTTTTT. Translated: CASSLINEKLFF.

This sequence joins TRBV19 and TRBJ1-1; maybe TRBD1 (6 bases). Germline V CDR1 and CDR2: LNHDA, SQIVND (reference sequence). There are 15 residues in the CDR3. V was clipped by 9 bases and J by 0 bases, with 17 bases between them. CDR3 loop: CASSLPGQMNTEAFF. The DNA of the CDR3 is TGTGCCAGCTCACTCCCGGGACAAATGAACACTGAAGCTTTCTTT.

The chain recombines TRBV7-3 with TRBJ2-1; 11 bases fit TRBD2. The junction had 5 bases not matched to a gene; V was cut back by 5 bases and J by 2 bases. This CDR3 is built from 16 residues. From germline, CDR1 is SGHTA and CDR2 FQGTGA. The CDR3 sequence: CASSLTSGGAYNEQFF. The DNA of the CDR3 is TGTGCCAGCAGCCTTACTAGCGGGGGAGCCTACAATGAGCAGTTCTTC.

The rearrangement links TRBV10-3 to TRBJ2-5; possible D gene TRBD1, 8 bases. Germline CDR1 reads ENHRY; CDR2 reads SYGVKD. V was shortened by 4 bases and J by 5 bases, with 14 bases between the two germline ends. The CDR3 loop spans 14 amino acids. CDR3 loop: CAISGTGGAETQYF. The DNA of the CDR3 is TGTGCCATCAGTGGAACAGGGGGGGCGGAGACCCAGTACTTC.